The following is a T cell receptor (beta chain) sequence with its context. In germline, CDR1 is SGHRS, CDR2 YFSETQ. The CDR3 extends over 17 amino acids. V lost 0 bases to trimming and J lost 5 bases, with 15 bases between them. Alongside a J-beta primer mix, a sample-barcoded 5' primer served in a second PCR lasting about 7 to 11 cycles. TCRdb reprocessed the 5' RACE reads via MiXCR and lists one record per CDR3 protein. The sample records about 1,400,000 distinct CDR3 sequences, approximately 63% being singletons. This entry belongs to a study of blood T cells in healthy people across ages. The chain carries TRBV5-1 and TRBJ1-6, with D perhaps TRBD1 (6 bases). Sequenced: blood. This TCR came from a young man in good health. CDR3 protein: CASSLVGTRGDNSPLHF. CDR3 DNA sequence: TGCGCCAGCAGCTTGGTTGGGACACGGGGCGATAATTCACCCCTCCACTTT. The full variable domain, its missing parts supplied by reference TRBV5-1 and TRBJ1-6, is KAGVTQTPRYLIKTRGQQVTLSCSPISGHRSVSWYQQTPGQGLQFLFEYFSETQRNKGNFPGRFSGRQFSNSRSEMNVSTLELGDSALYLCASSLVGTRGDNSPLHFGNGTRLTVT.